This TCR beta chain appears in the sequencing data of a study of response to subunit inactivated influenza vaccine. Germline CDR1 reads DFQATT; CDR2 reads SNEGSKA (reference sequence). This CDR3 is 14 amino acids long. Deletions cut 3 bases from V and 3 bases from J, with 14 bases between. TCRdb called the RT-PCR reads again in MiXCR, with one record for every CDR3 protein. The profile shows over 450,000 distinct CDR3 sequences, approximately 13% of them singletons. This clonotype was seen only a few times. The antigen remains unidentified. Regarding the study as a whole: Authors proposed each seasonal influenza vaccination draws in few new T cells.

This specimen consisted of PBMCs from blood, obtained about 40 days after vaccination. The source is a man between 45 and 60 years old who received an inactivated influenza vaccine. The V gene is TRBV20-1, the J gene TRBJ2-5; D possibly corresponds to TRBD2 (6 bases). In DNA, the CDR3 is TGCAGTGCTAGTCGCGGGACCTTCGAAGAGACCCAGTACTTC. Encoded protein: CSASRGTFEETQYF.